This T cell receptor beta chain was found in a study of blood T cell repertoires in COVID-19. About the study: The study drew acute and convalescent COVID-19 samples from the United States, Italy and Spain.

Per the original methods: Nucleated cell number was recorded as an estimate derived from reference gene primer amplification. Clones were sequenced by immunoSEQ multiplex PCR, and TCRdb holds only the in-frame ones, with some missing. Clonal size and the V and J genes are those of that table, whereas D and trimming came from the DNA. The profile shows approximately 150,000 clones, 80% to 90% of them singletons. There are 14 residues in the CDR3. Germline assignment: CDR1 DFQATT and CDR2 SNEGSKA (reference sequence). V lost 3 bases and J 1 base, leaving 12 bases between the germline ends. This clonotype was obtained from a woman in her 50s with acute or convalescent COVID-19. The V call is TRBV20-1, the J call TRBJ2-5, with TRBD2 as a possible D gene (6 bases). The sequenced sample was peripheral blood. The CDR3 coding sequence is TGCAGTGCTAGTCTCGGGGGATTCCAAGAGACCCAGTACTTC. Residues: CSASLGGFQETQYF.